This TCR beta chain was retrieved from a study of T cell responses to AZD1222 COVID-19 vaccine. Study results and caveats: Donors skewed white British and female; clonal diversity was possibly underestimated. Only 6 or 7 individuals given AZD1222 were seropositive at baseline. Two AZD1222 doses significantly raised spike-specific TCR breadth and depth over controls.

Sequencing was performed with immunoSEQ multiplex PCR; in TCRdb, only in-frame clones are kept and a portion is missing. The table includes about 120,000 clones, over 75% detected once. Germline V gene sequence: CDR1 MGHRA, CDR2 YSYEKL. Trimming took 1 base from V and 4 from J; bases not matched to a gene: 12. The CDR3 has 18 amino acids. On this clone itself: The antigen is not known.

The receptor was isolated from an adult in good health. The sequencing used peripheral blood, collected on day 0 of MenACWY control vaccination. The genes are TRBV4-1 and TRBJ1-2, with TRBD1 matching over 10 bases. The CDR3 loop is CASSQGGTGALRPYGYTF. CDR3 sequence (DNA): TGCGCCAGCAGCCAAGGGGGGACAGGGGCCCTTCGTCCCTATGGCTACACCTTC.